A selection of T cell receptor beta chains follows, all from one sample in a study of T-cell reconstitution after alpha-beta-depleted transplantation in children. TCRdb itself ran the PCR reads through MiXCR, one entry per CDR3 protein. The table has around 450,000 distinct CDR3 sequences, roughly 17% seen once; the top ten hold about 32%. Specimen: PBMCs, mostly from graft donor cells, collected 360 days after TCRalphabeta/CD19-depleted stem cell transplant. The receptors derive from a boy in the first two years of life who had a stem cell transplant for Wiskott-Aldrich syndrome, so the T cells may come from the graft donor. Each CDR3 is given with its conserved first and last residue.

TRBJ2-7,TRBV4-3,CASSPQSGRAHEQYF
TRBJ2-7,TRBV6-1,CASSTFGRPFSGRASHEQYF
TRBJ2-1,TRBV10-3,CAISPRTNYNEQFF
TRBJ1-4,TRBV28,CASSFLSGKTGEKLFF
TRBJ2-7,TRBV27,CARTPDRVPYEQYF
TRBJ2-2,TRBV2,CATHRDPNTGELFF
TRBJ2-1,TRBV5-1,CASSLGTSGAYNEQFF
TRBJ1-2,TRBV12-3/TRBV12-4,CASRLGRGGRGNYGYTF
TRBJ2-3,TRBV2,CASTRDGKTSTDTQYF
TRBJ1-1,TRBV20-1,CSAPRGGPNTEAFF
TRBJ1-1,TRBV5-1,CASSSQGNTEAFF
TRBJ2-1,TRBV7-2,CASSFRSTQFF
TRBJ1-1,TRBV12-3/TRBV12-4,CASSPPTGGNTEAFF
TRBJ2-1,TRBV12-3/TRBV12-4,CASSFRIRYNEQFF
TRBJ2-1,TRBV15,CATSRVGSFLSYNEQFF
TRBJ2-2,TRBV25-1,CASSEVGTGELFF
TRBJ2-5,TRBV3-1,CASSQVNELGETQYF
TRBJ2-4,TRBV10-2,CASGGRNIQYF
TRBJ2-2,TRBV14,CASSPPSGGTGELFF
TRBJ2-5,TRBV15,CATGQGEVQETQYF
TRBJ2-1,TRBV29-1,CSVPPRGLSYNEQFF